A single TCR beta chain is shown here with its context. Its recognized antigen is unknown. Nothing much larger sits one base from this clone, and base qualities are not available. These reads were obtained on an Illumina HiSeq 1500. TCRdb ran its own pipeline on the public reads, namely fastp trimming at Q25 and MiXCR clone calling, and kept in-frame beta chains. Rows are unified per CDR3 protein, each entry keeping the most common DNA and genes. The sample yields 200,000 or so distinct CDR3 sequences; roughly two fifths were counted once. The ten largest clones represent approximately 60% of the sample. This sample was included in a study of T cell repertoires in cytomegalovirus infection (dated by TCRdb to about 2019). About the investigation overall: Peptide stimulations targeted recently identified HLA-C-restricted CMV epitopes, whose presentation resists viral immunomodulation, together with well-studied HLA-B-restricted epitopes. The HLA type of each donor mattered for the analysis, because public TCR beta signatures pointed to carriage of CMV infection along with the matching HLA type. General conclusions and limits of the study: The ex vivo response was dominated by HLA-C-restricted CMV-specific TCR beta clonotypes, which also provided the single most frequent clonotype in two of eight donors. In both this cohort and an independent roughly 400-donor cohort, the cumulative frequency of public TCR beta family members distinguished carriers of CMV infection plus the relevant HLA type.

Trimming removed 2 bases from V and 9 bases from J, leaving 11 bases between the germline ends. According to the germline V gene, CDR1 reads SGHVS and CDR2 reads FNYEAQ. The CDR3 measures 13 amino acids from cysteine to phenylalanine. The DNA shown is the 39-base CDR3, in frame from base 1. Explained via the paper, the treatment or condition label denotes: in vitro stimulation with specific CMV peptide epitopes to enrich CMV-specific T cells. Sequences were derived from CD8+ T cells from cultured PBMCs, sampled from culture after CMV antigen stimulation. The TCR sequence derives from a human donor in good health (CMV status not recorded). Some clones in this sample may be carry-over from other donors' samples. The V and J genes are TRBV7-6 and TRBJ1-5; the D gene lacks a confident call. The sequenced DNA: TGTGCCAGCAGCTTATCTTCGTTGTTGCCCCAGCATTTT. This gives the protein CASSLSSLLPQHF. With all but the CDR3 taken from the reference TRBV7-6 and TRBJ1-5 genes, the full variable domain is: GAGVSQSPRYKVTKRGQDVALRCDPISGHVSLYWYRQALGQGPEFLTYFNYEAQQDKSGLPNDRFSAERPEGSISTLTIQRTEQRDSAMYRCASSLSSLLPQHFGDGTRLSIL.